The 21 T cell receptor beta chains below were found in one sample sequenced in a study of blood T cell repertoires in COVID-19. This table comes from immunoSEQ multiplex PCR, and its TCRdb copy is limited to in-frame clones, with some not included. The repertoire holds around 300,000 clones, with 70% to 90% as singletons. Sequencing was performed on peripheral blood. These receptors were collected from a woman aged 25 to 39 with active or convalescent COVID-19.

The chain has TRBV7-3 and TRBJ1-1; D is perhaps TRBD1 (5 bases). V lost 1 base to trimming and J lost 3 bases, with 9 bases between them. This CDR3 has 14 amino acids. Germline V gene lookup returns CDR1 SGHTA and CDR2 FQGTGA. The CDR3 loop reads CASSLIAGDTEAFF. The CDR3 DNA sequence: TGTGCCAGCAGCTTAATTGCGGGGGACACTGAAGCTTTCTTT.

The chain joins TRBV7-6 to TRBJ1-1; D perhaps matches TRBD1 (6 bases). Trimming shortened V by 4 bases and J by 5 bases, and 17 bases separated the two germline ends. This CDR3 has 15 amino acids. CDR1 is SGHVS, CDR2 FNYEAQ, per germline. The CDR3 sequence is CASSSKTGVQTEAFF. The CDR3 DNA is TGTGCCAGCAGCTCGAAGACAGGTGTACAAACTGAAGCTTTCTTT.

This clone was picked up a small number of times. The chain uses TRBV19 and TRBJ1-5, with D tentatively TRBD1 (5 bases). CDR3 size: 15 residues. V was cut by 0 bases and J by 7 bases, with 13 bases left in between. Looked up from germline, CDR1 is LNHDA and CDR2 is SQIVND (reference sequence). In DNA, the CDR3 is TGTGCCAGTAGTATAGAGTTCAGGGAGGGACAGCCCCAGCATTTT. Translation: CASSIEFREGQPQHF. The whole variable domain, remainder taken from reference TRBV19 and TRBJ1-5, is DGGITQSPKYLFRKEGQNVTLSCEQNLNHDAMYWYRQDPGQGLRLIYYSQIVNDFQKGDIAEGYSVSREKKESFPLTVTSAQKNPTAFYLCASSIEFREGQPQHFGDGTRLSIL.

The V call is TRBV11-2, the J call TRBJ1-2; TRBD1 agrees at 9 bases. After removal of 1 base from V and 4 bases from J, the junction contained 1 base not matched to a gene. Germline V lookup: CDR1 SGHAT, CDR2 FQNNGV. This CDR3 has 14 amino acids. The CDR3, as DNA: TGTGCCAGCAGCTTAGGGACAGGGGTCTATGGCTACACCTTC. It specifies CASSLGTGVYGYTF.

The rearrangement uses TRBV29-1 and TRBJ1-2, with D perhaps TRBD1 (6 bases). V was trimmed by 7 bases and J by 0 bases, leaving 12 bases between them. The CDR3 is made up of 13 amino acids. Germline loops: CDR1 SQVTM, CDR2 ANQGSEA. The CDR3 region is CSALQGPNYGYTF. DNA for the CDR3: TGCAGCGCCCTCCAGGGGCCTAACTATGGCTACACCTTC.

The chain couples TRBV2 to TRBJ1-3; 7 bases agree with TRBD1. The germline V gene has CDR1 SNHLY and CDR2 FYNNEI. The CDR3 loop spans 14 amino acids. V shed 9 bases, J shed 0 bases, and the junction held 5 bases outside the gene matches. The DNA of the CDR3 is TGTGCCAGTCGACAGGGCCTCTCTGGAAACACCATATATTTT. It encodes CASRQGLSGNTIYF. Using reference TRBV2 and TRBJ1-3 for the parts outside the CDR3, the full variable domain is EPEVTQTPSHQVTQMGQEVILRCVPISNHLYFYWYRQILGQKVEFLVSFYNNEISEKSEIFDDQFSVERPDGSNFTLKIRSTKLEDSAMYFCASRQGLSGNTIYFGEGSWLTVV.

This chain connects TRBV7-2 to TRBJ1-2, with D perhaps matching TRBD1 (6 bases). Germline loops: CDR1 SGHTA, CDR2 FQGNSA. The CDR3 covers 13 residues. Deletions cut 3 bases from V and 4 bases from J, with 9 bases between. CDR3 protein: CASSFSQGYGYTF. As DNA, the CDR3 is TGTGCCAGCAGCTTCTCACAGGGCTATGGCTACACCTTC.

The chain joins TRBV5-5 to TRBJ2-1; 9 bases are shared with TRBD1. Losses at the gene ends were 2 bases for V and 5 bases for J; bases not matched to a gene: 11. Germline loops: CDR1 SGHKS, CDR2 YYEKEE (reference sequence). This CDR3 contains 17 residues. Here the CDR3 reads CASSFLTGGTRDNEQFF. In DNA, the CDR3 is TGTGCCAGCAGCTTTTTAACAGGGGGCACTCGGGACAATGAGCAGTTCTTC. The variable domain in full, with the rest retrieved from reference TRBV5-5 and TRBJ2-1, is DAGVTQSPTHLIKTRGQQVTLRCSPISGHKSVSWYQQVLGQGPQFIFQYYEKEERGRGNFPDRFSARQFPNYSSELNVNALLLGDSALYLCASSFLTGGTRDNEQFFGPGTRLTVL.

This chain uses TRBV7-9 with TRBJ1-3; D is uncertain. Germline V gene data show CDR1 as SEHNR and CDR2 as FQNEAQ (reference sequence). V was pared by 1 base and J by 6 bases, with 4 bases between. The CDR3 has 12 residues. The CDR3 DNA reads TGTGCCAGCAGCTTAGGGGCAAACACCATATATTTT. Translation gives CASSLGANTIYF.

The chain couples TRBV12-3 or TRBV12-4 to TRBJ2-1, with unresolved D. CDR3 length: 10 residues. V was pared by 8 bases and J by 10 bases, with 9 bases between. In DNA, the CDR3 is TGTGCCAGCTCAGTGACAGAGCAGTTCTTC. Encoded protein: CASSVTEQFF.

The chain links TRBV11-3 to TRBJ2-2; 7 bases are shared with TRBD2. CDR3 length: 13 amino acids. V was pared by 8 bases and J by 3 bases, with 3 bases of the junction left unmatched. CDR1 is SGHNT and CDR2 is YENEEA in the germline V gene. The CDR3 DNA reads as TGTGCCAGCGGGGACTATCACACCGGGGAGCTGTTTTTT. It translates to CASGDYHTGELFF.

The J gene is TRBJ1-4, the V gene TRBV28, with a possible D match to TRBD1 (5 bases). This CDR3 comprises 15 residues. Germline CDR1 reads MDHEN; CDR2 reads SYDVKM. V lost 5 bases to trimming and J lost 0 bases, with 10 bases between them. The CDR3 DNA reads TGTGCCAGCAGTGACAGTTTTGCAACTAATGAAAAACTGTTTTTT. Its protein is CASSDSFATNEKLFF. The full variable domain, completed using reference TRBV28 and TRBJ1-4, is DVKVTQSSRYLVKRTGEKVFLECVQDMDHENMFWYRQDPGLGLRLIYFSYDVKMKEKGDIPEGYSVSREKKERFSLILESASTNQTSMYLCASSDSFATNEKLFFGSGTQLSVL.

The table lists this clone with a few counts. V and J are TRBV6-5 and TRBJ1-2; D not resolved. The CDR3 is 12 amino acids. Per germline, CDR1 MNHEY and CDR2 SVGAGI. V lost 6 bases, J lost 2 bases, and 7 bases lay in between. The CDR3 DNA follows: TGTGCCAGCAGCCCCAGGAACTATGGCTACACCTTC. This gives the protein CASSPRNYGYTF.

The gene calls are TRBV19 and TRBJ1-2; D unresolved. The length of the CDR3 is 14 residues. Germline CDR1 is LNHDA and CDR2 is SQIVND (reference sequence). V was shortened by 3 bases and J by 6 bases, with 14 bases between the two germline ends. CDR3 in amino acids: CASSIAGLPHGYTF. The CDR3 nucleotides read TGTGCCAGTAGTATTGCCGGGTTGCCACATGGCTACACCTTC.

This clone turned up a few times. The CDR3 DNA reads as TGTGCCAGCAGCCCGCCGGGGGACACTGAAGCTTTCTTT. It encodes CASSPPGDTEAFF. The gene calls are TRBV7-9 and TRBJ1-1; possible D gene TRBD1, 5 bases. V was pared by 5 bases and J by 3 bases, with 10 bases between. CDR3 size: 13 residues. CDR1 and CDR2 from the germline V gene are SEHNR and FQNEAQ (reference sequence).

This chain links TRBV6-5 with TRBJ1-1; 9 positions agree with TRBD1. CDR1 and CDR2 from the germline V gene are MNHEY and SVGAGI. V lost 8 bases, J lost 5 bases, and 6 bases stayed unmatched. The CDR3 length is 13 residues. The CDR3 sequence is CASLGQGLTEAFF. The CDR3 nucleotides read TGTGCCAGCCTCGGACAGGGGTTGACTGAAGCTTTCTTT.

The chain combines TRBV27 with TRBJ1-2; the D gene is possibly TRBD1 (5 bases). Per germline, CDR1 MNHEY and CDR2 SMNVEV (reference sequence). Trimming took off 8 bases at V and 2 bases at J, with 18 bases between the two ends. The CDR3 extends over 15 amino acids. The CDR3 coding sequence is TGTGCCAGCGCGATGCAGGGAATTTTGAACTATGGCTACACCTTC. Translating gives CASAMQGILNYGYTF.

This clone has a count of ten or more. V and J are TRBV5-1 and TRBJ1-6; 10 bases agree with TRBD1. The V segment lost 4 bases and the J segment 10 bases; nucleotides outside the gene matches: 8. CDR1 and CDR2 from the germline V gene are SGHRS and YFSETQ. CDR3 size: 15 residues. The CDR3 DNA reads TGCGCCAGCAGCGCGGGACAGGGGTTGGGCTCACCCCTCCACTTT. It yields the protein CASSAGQGLGSPLHF. Complete variable domain (other parts from reference TRBV5-1 and TRBJ1-6): KAGVTQTPRYLIKTRGQQVTLSCSPISGHRSVSWYQQTPGQGLQFLFEYFSETQRNKGNFPGRFSGRQFSNSRSEMNVSTLELGDSALYLCASSAGQGLGSPLHFGNGTRLTVT.

The chain carries TRBV11-3 and TRBJ1-1; D remains unclear. The CDR3 consists of 15 residues. V gave up 7 bases and J gave up 2 bases, with 17 bases separating them. Germline V CDR1 and CDR2: SGHNT, YENEEA. The DNA for the CDR3 is TGTGCCAGCACCTTGGGAGGCACTGGAAACACTGAAGCTTTCTTT. It is translated as CASTLGGTGNTEAFF.

This chain uses TRBV15 with TRBJ1-5; unclear D gene. Trimming took off 0 bases at V and 11 bases at J, with 11 bases between the two ends. The germline gives CDR1 LNHNV, CDR2 YYDKDF (reference sequence). This CDR3 is built from 13 residues. This chain's CDR3 is CATSRDPGWTQHF. In DNA form, the CDR3 reads TGTGCCACCAGCAGAGACCCAGGATGGACCCAGCATTTT.

The chain uses TRBV5-1 and TRBJ2-1; 8 bases line up with TRBD2. The V gene end was trimmed by 0 bases and the J gene end by 8 bases; junction bases not matched to a gene: 13. CDR1 SGHRS and CDR2 YFSETQ come from the germline V gene. This CDR3 contains 17 residues. CDR3 loop: CASSLAPFGGGDDEQFF. The DNA of the CDR3 is TGCGCCAGCAGCTTGGCCCCTTTCGGGGGGGGCGATGATGAGCAGTTCTTC.